The clone carrying this T cell receptor (beta chain) was recorded a few times. Its antigen remains unknown. Trimming removed 4 bases from V and 0 bases from J, with 9 bases in between. This CDR3 is built from 13 residues. Germline lookup yields CDR1 SQVTM and CDR2 ANQGSEA. The data derive from a study of CD8+ T cells in alopecia areata. On the study more broadly: Among treated patients, oral tofacitinib was administered at 5 to 10 mg twice daily.

General study points: Lesional scalp exceeded normal scalp in clonality, especially in alopecia totalis/universalis. Among patients, TCR sharing was less clear than in mice, a difference possibly due in part to HLA diversity in the patient population.

RNA, once extracted, was reverse transcribed into cDNA for use as the sequencing template. The table came from immunoSEQ multiplex PCR; TCRdb's copy has only in-frame clones and leaves some out. Of 110,000 or so clones detected, less than 45% appear once; the ten largest clones hold over 3%. Those with alopecia areata gave lesional scalp punch biopsies and peripheral blood. The V gene is TRBV29-1, the J gene TRBJ1-1; D is ambiguous. The source of this sequence is a human donor with alopecia areata. What was sequenced was CD4+ T cells sorted from blood. The CDR3 spells CSVGFQMNTEAFF. CDR3 nucleotides: TGCAGCGTTGGTTTCCAGATGAACACTGAAGCTTTCTTT.